This T cell receptor beta chain was captured in a study of monozygotic twins with inflammatory bowel disease. The study's findings and limits: People with IBD had fewer clonotypes in common with others than healthy twins did, especially with disease activity.

From the 5' RACE reads, TCRdb lists one entry per CDR3 protein and no DNA. The repertoire table contains around 410,000 distinct CDR3 sequences. The CDR3 spans 15 residues. Germline CDR1 is MGHRA and CDR2 is YSYEKL. Worth noting for this clonotype: No antigen is known for it.

The rearrangement uses TRBV4-1 and TRBJ2-1; TCRdb returns TRBD2, unconfirmable since there is no DNA. The sequencing input was blood. The source is a human donor with ulcerative colitis or Crohn's disease, or a healthy co-twin of an affected twin (not recorded which). The CDR3 region is CASSQVGGGRNEQFF.